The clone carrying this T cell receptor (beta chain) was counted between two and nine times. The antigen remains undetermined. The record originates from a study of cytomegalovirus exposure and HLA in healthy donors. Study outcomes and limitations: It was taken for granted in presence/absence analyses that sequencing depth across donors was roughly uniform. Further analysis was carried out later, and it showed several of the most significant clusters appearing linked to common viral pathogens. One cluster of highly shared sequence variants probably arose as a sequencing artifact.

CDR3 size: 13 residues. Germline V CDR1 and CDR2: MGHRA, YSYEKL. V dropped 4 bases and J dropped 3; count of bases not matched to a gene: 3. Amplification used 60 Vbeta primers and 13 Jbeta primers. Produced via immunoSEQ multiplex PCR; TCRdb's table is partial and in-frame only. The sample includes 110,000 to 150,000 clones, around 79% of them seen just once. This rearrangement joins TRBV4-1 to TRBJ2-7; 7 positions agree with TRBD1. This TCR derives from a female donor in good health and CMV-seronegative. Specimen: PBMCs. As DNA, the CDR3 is TGCGCCAGCAGCCCGGACAGGAACTACGAGCAGTACTTC. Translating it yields CASSPDRNYEQYF.